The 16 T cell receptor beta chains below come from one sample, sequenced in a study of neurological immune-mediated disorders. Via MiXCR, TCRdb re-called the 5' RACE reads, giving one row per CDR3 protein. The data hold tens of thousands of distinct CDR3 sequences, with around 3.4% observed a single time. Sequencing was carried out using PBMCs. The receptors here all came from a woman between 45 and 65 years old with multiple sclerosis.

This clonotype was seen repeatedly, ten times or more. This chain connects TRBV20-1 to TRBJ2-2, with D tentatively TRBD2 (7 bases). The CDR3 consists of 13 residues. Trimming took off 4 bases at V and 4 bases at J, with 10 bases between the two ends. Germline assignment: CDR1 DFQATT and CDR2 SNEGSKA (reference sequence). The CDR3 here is CSANREGTGELFF. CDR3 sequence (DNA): TGCAGTGCTAACAGGGAGGGCACCGGGGAGCTGTTTTTT.

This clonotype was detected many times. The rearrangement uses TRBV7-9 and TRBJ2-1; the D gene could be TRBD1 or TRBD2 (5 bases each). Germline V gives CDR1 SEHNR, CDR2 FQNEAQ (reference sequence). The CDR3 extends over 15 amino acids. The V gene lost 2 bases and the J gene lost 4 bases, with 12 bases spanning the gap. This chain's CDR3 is CASSLFGGRYNEQFF. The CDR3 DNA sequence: TGTGCCAGCAGCTTATTTGGGGGAAGGTACAATGAGCAGTTCTTC. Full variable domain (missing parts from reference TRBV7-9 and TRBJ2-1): DTGVSQNPRHKITKRGQNVTFRCDPISEHNRLYWYRQTLGQGPEFLTYFQNEAQLEKSRLLSDRFSAERPKGSFSTLEIQRTEQGDSAMYLCASSLFGGRYNEQFFGPGTRLTVL.

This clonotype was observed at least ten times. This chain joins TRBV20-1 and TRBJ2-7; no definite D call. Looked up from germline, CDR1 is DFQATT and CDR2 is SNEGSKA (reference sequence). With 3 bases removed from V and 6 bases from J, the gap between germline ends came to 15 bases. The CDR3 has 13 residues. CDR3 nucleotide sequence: TGCAGTGCTAGTAACCTGGCGAGAGGCGAGCAGTACTTC. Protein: CSASNLARGEQYF.

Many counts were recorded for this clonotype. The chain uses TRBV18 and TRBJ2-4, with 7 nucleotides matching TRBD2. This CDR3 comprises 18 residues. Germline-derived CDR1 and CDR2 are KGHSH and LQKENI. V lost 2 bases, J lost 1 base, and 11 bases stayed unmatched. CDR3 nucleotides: TGTGCCAGCTCACCAACGGGGCCCAGCGGGGTTGCCAAAAACATTCAGTACTTC. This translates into CASSPTGPSGVAKNIQYF.

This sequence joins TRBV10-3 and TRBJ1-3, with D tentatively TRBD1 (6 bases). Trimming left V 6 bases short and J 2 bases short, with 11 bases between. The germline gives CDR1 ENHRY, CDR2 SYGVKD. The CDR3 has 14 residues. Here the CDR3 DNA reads TGTGCCATCAGCAGAGGACAGACTGGAAACACCATATATTTT. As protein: CAISRGQTGNTIYF.

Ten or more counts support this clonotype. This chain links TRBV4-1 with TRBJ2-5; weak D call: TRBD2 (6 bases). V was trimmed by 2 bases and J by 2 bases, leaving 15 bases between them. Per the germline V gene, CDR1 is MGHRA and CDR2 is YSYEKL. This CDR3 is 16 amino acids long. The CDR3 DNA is TGCGCCAGCAGCCAATTGAGTGCGGGGAAACAAGAGACCCAGTACTTC. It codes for CASSQLSAGKQETQYF.

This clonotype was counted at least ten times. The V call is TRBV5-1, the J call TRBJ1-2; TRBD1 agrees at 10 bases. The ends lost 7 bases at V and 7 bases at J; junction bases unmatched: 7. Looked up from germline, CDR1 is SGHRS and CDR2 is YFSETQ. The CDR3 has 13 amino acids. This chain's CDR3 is CASGDRGGRGYTF. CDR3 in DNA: TGCGCCAGCGGGGACAGGGGCGGACGTGGCTACACCTTC.

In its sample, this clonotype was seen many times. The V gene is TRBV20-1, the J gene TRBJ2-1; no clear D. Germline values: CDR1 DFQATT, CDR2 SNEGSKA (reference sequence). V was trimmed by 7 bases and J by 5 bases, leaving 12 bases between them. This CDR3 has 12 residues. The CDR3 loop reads CSVRRSHNEQFF. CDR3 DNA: TGCAGTGTACGTCGGTCCCACAATGAGCAGTTCTTC.

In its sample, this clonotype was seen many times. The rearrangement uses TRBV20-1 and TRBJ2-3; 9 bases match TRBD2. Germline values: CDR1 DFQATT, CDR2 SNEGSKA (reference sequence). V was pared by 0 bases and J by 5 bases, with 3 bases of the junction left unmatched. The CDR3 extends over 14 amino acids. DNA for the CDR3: TGCAGTGCTAGAGAGGGACTAGCTCGAGATACGCAGTATTTT. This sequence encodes CSAREGLARDTQYF.

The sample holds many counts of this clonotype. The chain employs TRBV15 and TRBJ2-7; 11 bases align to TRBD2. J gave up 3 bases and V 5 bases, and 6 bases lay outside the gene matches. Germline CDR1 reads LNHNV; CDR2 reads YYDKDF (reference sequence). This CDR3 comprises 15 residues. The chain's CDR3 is CATSSRLAGFYEQYF. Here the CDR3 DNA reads TGTGCCACCAGCTCGAGACTAGCGGGGTTCTACGAGCAGTACTTC.

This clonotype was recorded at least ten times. The CDR3 region has the DNA TGTGCCAGCAGCTTAGGGGTAGGTCCCTACAATGAGCAGTTCTTC. It specifies CASSLGVGPYNEQFF. The chain is built from TRBV7-3 and TRBJ2-1; D remains ambiguous. The CDR3 runs to 15 residues. V lost 2 bases and J 2 bases, leaving 10 bases between the germline ends. Germline V gene lookup returns CDR1 SGHTA and CDR2 FQGTGA.

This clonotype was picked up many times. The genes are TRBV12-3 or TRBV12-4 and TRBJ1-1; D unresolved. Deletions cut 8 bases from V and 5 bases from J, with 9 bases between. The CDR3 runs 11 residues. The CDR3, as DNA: TGTGCCAGCCACGTGTTAACTGAAGCTTTCTTT. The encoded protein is CASHVLTEAFF.

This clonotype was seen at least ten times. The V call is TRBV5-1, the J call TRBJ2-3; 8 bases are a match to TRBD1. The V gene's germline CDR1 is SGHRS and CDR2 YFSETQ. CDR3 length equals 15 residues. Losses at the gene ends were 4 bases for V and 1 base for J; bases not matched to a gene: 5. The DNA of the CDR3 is TGCGCCAGCAGCCAGGAGACAGGGGGCACAGATACGCAGTATTTT. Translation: CASSQETGGTDTQYF.

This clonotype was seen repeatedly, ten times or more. The CDR3: CASSLGAGLAKNIQYF. The CDR3 nucleotides read TGCGCCAGCAGCTTGGGGGCCGGTCTAGCCAAAAACATTCAGTACTTC. This chain joins TRBV5-1 and TRBJ2-4; D gene uncertain. The V end was cut by 0 bases, the J end by 0 bases, with 10 bases between. This CDR3 region has 16 residues. Germline CDR1 SGHRS, CDR2 YFSETQ.

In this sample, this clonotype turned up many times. The CDR3 protein is CSVEEGGGYTF. In nucleotides, the CDR3 is TGCAGCGTTGAGGAAGGCGGCGGCTACACCTTC. The chain carries TRBV29-1 and TRBJ1-2; D remains ambiguous. This CDR3 is 11 amino acids long. Germline V gene data show CDR1 as SQVTM and CDR2 as ANQGSEA. V lost 3 bases, J lost 8 bases, and 10 bases lay in between.

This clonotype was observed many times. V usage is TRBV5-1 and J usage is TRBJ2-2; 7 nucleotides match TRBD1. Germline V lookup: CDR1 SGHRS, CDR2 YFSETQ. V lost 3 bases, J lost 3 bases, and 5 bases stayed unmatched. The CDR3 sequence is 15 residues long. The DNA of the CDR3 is TGCGCCAGCAGCTACCGGACAGGAGACACCGGGGAGCTGTTTTTT. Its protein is CASSYRTGDTGELFF.